These 26 T cell receptor beta chains share one sample of origin, sequenced in a study of response to subunit inactivated influenza vaccine. TCRdb reanalysed the RT-PCR reads using MiXCR and keeps one entry per CDR3 protein. Among about 520,000 distinct CDR3 sequences, 25% were seen once, and the ten largest hold approximately 2%. This specimen was CD4+ T cells sorted from PBMCs, taken around 5 days after vaccination. Receptors were obtained from a man in his forties or fifties who received an inactivated influenza vaccine.

This sequence joins TRBV28 and TRBJ2-5, with D possibly TRBD1 on 5 matching bases. Trimming took 3 bases from V and 5 from J, leaving 16 bases between them. Germline lookup yields CDR1 MDHEN and CDR2 SYDVKM. The CDR3 has 15 residues. The CDR3 nucleotides are TGTGCCAGCAGTTTTAGGGGTAGGTCAGAGGAGACCCAGTACTTC. Its protein product is CASSFRGRSEETQYF.

The V call is TRBV28, the J call TRBJ1-1; D remains ambiguous. CDR3 length: 13 amino acids. V lost 10 bases, J lost 3 bases, and 15 bases lay in between. The germline V gene encodes CDR1 MDHEN and CDR2 SYDVKM. Here the CDR3 reads CATDRLMDTEAFF. Written as DNA, the CDR3 is TGTGCCACCGACCGTTTGATGGACACTGAAGCTTTCTTT.

J is TRBJ2-3 and V is TRBV6-4, with 9 positions matching TRBD1. V lost 6 bases, J lost 4 bases, and 5 bases stayed unmatched. This CDR3 is 14 amino acids long. Germline V lookup: CDR1 MRHNA, CDR2 SNTAGT. In DNA, the CDR3 is TGTGCCAGCAGACGGACAGGGGCCGCAGATACGCAGTATTTT. Protein product: CASRRTGAADTQYF.

This clonotype appeared many times. J is TRBJ2-7 and V is TRBV5-1, with TRBD1 identical over 10 bases. With 5 bases clipped from V and 0 bases from J, the junction kept 5 bases outside the gene matches. Germline CDR1 is SGHRS and CDR2 is YFSETQ. The CDR3 has 15 amino acids. The CDR3 DNA follows: TGCGCCAGCAGGGCTGGGACAGGGGACTCCTACGAGCAGTACTTC. Protein product: CASRAGTGDSYEQYF.

The chain has TRBV18 and TRBJ2-7; D perhaps matches TRBD1 (5 bases). Trimming cost V 0 bases and J 2 bases, with 8 bases left between them. Germline CDR1 KGHSH, CDR2 LQKENI. The CDR3 length is 14 residues. CDR3 region: CASSPPGRTYEQYF. DNA of the CDR3: TGTGCCAGCTCACCACCGGGGCGAACCTACGAGCAGTACTTC.

This clonotype was counted between two and nine times. This rearrangement joins TRBV20-1 to TRBJ2-1; 12 bases map to TRBD2. From germline, CDR1 is DFQATT and CDR2 SNEGSKA (reference sequence). The V and J ends lost 3 bases and 10 bases, in that order; junction bases with no gene match: 10. The length of the CDR3 is 15 residues. CDR3 amino acids: CSARAPIGLAGEQFF. DNA of the CDR3: TGCAGTGCTAGGGCCCCAATCGGACTAGCGGGAGAGCAGTTCTTC.

V and J are TRBV15 and TRBJ2-3; the match to TRBD2 covers 11 bases. V lost 4 bases, J lost 4 bases, and 1 base stayed unmatched. Germline V CDR1 and CDR2: LNHNV, YYDKDF (reference sequence). The CDR3 is 14 residues long. In nucleotides, the CDR3 is TGTGCCACCAGCAAGGGACTAGCGGCAGATACGCAGTATTTT. Protein: CATSKGLAADTQYF.

In the case of this clonotype: A junction end diverges from the germline sequence, so it may reflect a read error. The chain uses TRBV5-1 and TRBJ2-5; D unclear. The V gene's germline CDR1 is SGHRS and CDR2 YFSETQ. The CDR3 contains 13 residues. The CDR3 DNA sequence: TGTGCCAGCAGGCGCGGCCTCCAAGAGACCCAGTACTTC. Translation gives CASRRGLQETQYF.

This clonotype has a handful of counts. This rearrangement joins TRBV20-1 to TRBJ2-3, with TRBD2 matching over 7 bases. The CDR3 totals 18 residues. Germline V lookup: CDR1 DFQATT, CDR2 SNEGSKA (reference sequence). The V and J ends lost 3 bases and 5 bases, in that order; junction bases with no gene match: 20. The CDR3 spells CSASVWSQSGIGGDTQYF. The CDR3 DNA follows: TGCAGTGCTAGTGTATGGAGCCAGAGCGGGATAGGTGGAGATACGCAGTATTTT.

The gene calls are TRBV5-1 and TRBJ1-2; 7 positions agree with TRBD1. CDR1 is SGHRS, CDR2 YFSETQ, per germline. The CDR3 sequence is 15 residues long. The ends lost 0 bases at V and 4 bases at J; junction bases unmatched: 6. CDR3 sequence: CASSLGDSSIYGYTF. As DNA, the CDR3 is TGCGCCAGCAGCTTGGGGGACAGCTCGATCTATGGCTACACCTTC.

The chain has TRBV24-1 and TRBJ2-5, with a possible D match to TRBD2 (7 bases). The V end was cut by 7 bases, the J end by 5 bases, with 16 bases between. The germline V gene has CDR1 KGHDR and CDR2 SFDVKD. The CDR3 is made up of 14 amino acids. CDR3 sequence (DNA): TGTGCCACCAGCAGCGCGGGGGCGCGGGAGACCCAGTACTTC. Protein: CATSSAGARETQYF.

This clonotype was counted only a few times. CDR3 DNA: TGTGCCACCAGTGCCACGACAGGCCCACCCTACGAGCAGTACTTC. Its protein product is CATSATTGPPYEQYF. The genes are TRBV24-1 and TRBJ2-7; D possibly corresponds to TRBD1 (6 bases). V was trimmed by 5 bases and J by 2 bases, leaving 15 bases between them. Germline CDR1 KGHDR, CDR2 SFDVKD. This CDR3 has 15 residues.

The gene calls are TRBV7-2 and TRBJ1-1; no reliable D call. Trimming cost V 2 bases and J 3 bases, with 7 bases left between them. Germline V gene sequence: CDR1 SGHTA, CDR2 FQGNSA. The CDR3 runs 13 residues. The CDR3 region has the DNA TGTGCCAGCAGCTTAATCGTCGACACTGAAGCTTTCTTT. This gives the protein CASSLIVDTEAFF. Full variable domain (outside the CDR3, taken from reference TRBV7-2 and TRBJ1-1): GAGVSQSPSNKVTEKGKDVELRCDPISGHTALYWYRQSLGQGLEFLIYFQGNSAPDKSGLPSDRFSAERTGGSVSTLTIQRTQQEDSAVYLCASSLIVDTEAFFGQGTRLTVV.

This rearrangement joins TRBV12-3 or TRBV12-4 to TRBJ2-1, with 10 bases lining up with TRBD2. The CDR3 contains 16 residues. The ends lost 5 bases at V and 4 bases at J; junction bases unmatched: 8. For the CDR3, the DNA is TGTGCCAGCAGTCGGGCCGGGACTAGCGTATACAATGAGCAGTTCTTC. This codes for CASSRAGTSVYNEQFF.

The CDR3, as DNA: TGCGCCAGCAGCATAGAGACCGGCGCGAACACCGGGGAGCTGTTTTTT. It is translated as CASSIETGANTGELFF. The chain has TRBV5-1 and TRBJ2-2; D uncertain. Trimming removed 4 bases at V and 0 bases at J, with 13 bases between. The CDR3 is 16 residues long. Germline values: CDR1 SGHRS, CDR2 YFSETQ. Filled out from reference TRBV5-1 and TRBJ2-2, the complete variable domain reads KAGVTQTPRYLIKTRGQQVTLSCSPISGHRSVSWYQQTPGQGLQFLFEYFSETQRNKGNFPGRFSGRQFSNSRSEMNVSTLELGDSALYLCASSIETGANTGELFFGEGSRLTVL.

This clonotype has more than one count but fewer than ten. This chain uses TRBV7-3 with TRBJ2-7, with D possibly matching TRBD1 (6 bases). V was trimmed by 5 bases and J by 0 bases, leaving 17 bases between them. The CDR3 covers 16 residues. Germline CDR1 SGHTA, CDR2 FQGTGA. The CDR3 loop reads CASSVSRTENSYEQYF. The CDR3 DNA follows: TGTGCCAGCAGCGTCTCAAGGACAGAGAACTCCTACGAGCAGTACTTC.

This clonotype was recorded a few times. This chain joins TRBV5-5 and TRBJ1-1; D is undetermined. Trimming took off 1 base at V and 2 bases at J, with 12 bases between the two ends. Germline loops: CDR1 SGHKS, CDR2 YYEKEE (reference sequence). CDR3 length equals 15 residues. The CDR3 DNA sequence: TGTGCCAGCAGCTTGTTATCGTTTCGAAACACTGAAGCTTTCTTT. Translated: CASSLLSFRNTEAFF.

This clonotype was counted a few times. V is TRBV6-2 or TRBV6-3 and J is TRBJ1-5; 9 nucleotides align to TRBD1. The CDR3 runs 15 residues. V shed 6 bases and J 3 bases; nucleotides not matched to a gene: 6. CDR1 and CDR2 (germline): MNHEY, SVGEGT. The CDR3 region is CASRGTGINNQPQHF. The CDR3 DNA follows: TGTGCCAGCAGGGGGACAGGGATTAACAATCAGCCCCAGCATTTT.

The chain couples TRBV6-5 to TRBJ2-2, with 14 bases identical to TRBD2. V dropped 6 bases and J dropped 0; count of bases not matched to a gene: 3. This CDR3 is 17 amino acids long. Germline V gene sequence: CDR1 MNHEY, CDR2 SVGAGI. CDR3 bases: TGTGCCAGCAGAGGGACTAGCGGGAGTACGAACACCGGGGAGCTGTTTTTT. Translated, it gives CASRGTSGSTNTGELFF.

This clonotype was observed a handful of times. The chain employs TRBV20-1 and TRBJ2-7; TRBD2 aligns across 16 bases. Germline values: CDR1 DFQATT, CDR2 SNEGSKA (reference sequence). J was trimmed by 3 bases and V by 2 bases; bases with no gene match: 10. The CDR3 length is 18 residues. CDR3 nucleotides: TGCAGTGCTAGAAGGGGAGGGACTAGCGGGAGGGTTGTCTACGAGCAGTACTTC. It codes for CSARRGGTSGRVVYEQYF.

This clonotype occurred a few times. The genes are TRBV9 and TRBJ1-4; weak D call: TRBD1 (6 bases). The CDR3 spans 15 residues. Germline CDR1 reads SGDLS; CDR2 reads YYNGEE. Between the trimmed V and J ends, which lost 0 bases and 5 bases, there was a span of 11 bases. The chain's CDR3 is CASSVVTGGNEKLFF. The CDR3 DNA reads as TGTGCCAGCAGCGTAGTGACAGGCGGGAATGAAAAACTGTTTTTT.

The chain employs TRBV7-2 and TRBJ2-5; D unclear. Per the germline V gene, CDR1 is SGHTA and CDR2 is FQGNSA. Between the trimmed V and J ends, which lost 2 bases and 2 bases, there was a span of 6 bases. The CDR3 totals 13 residues. CDR3 sequence reads: CASSLTTQETQYF. In nucleotides, the CDR3 is TGTGCCAGCAGCTTAACTACACAAGAGACCCAGTACTTC.

The sample holds a few counts of this clonotype. The chain recombines TRBV5-5 with TRBJ2-5, with D possibly TRBD1 on 6 matching bases. The V and J ends lost 4 bases and 4 bases respectively, with 17 bases between them. This CDR3 is 15 amino acids long. Germline CDR1 SGHKS, CDR2 YYEKEE (reference sequence). CDR3 loop: CASSQSDSQTETQYF. CDR3 coding DNA: TGTGCCAGCAGCCAATCGGACAGTCAAACAGAGACCCAGTACTTC.

The chain couples TRBV10-3 to TRBJ1-2; TRBD1 matches 7 bases. The CDR3 is 15 amino acids. The germline V gene has CDR1 ENHRY and CDR2 SYGVKD. V lost 3 bases and J lost 2; bases outside the gene matches: 6. The CDR3, as DNA: TGTGCCATCAGTGACCTATCGGGACAGAACTATGGCTACACCTTC. Its translation is CAISDLSGQNYGYTF.

This chain uses TRBV20-1 with TRBJ1-1, with D perhaps TRBD1 (6 bases). CDR1 is DFQATT and CDR2 is SNEGSKA in the germline V gene (reference sequence). The ends were cut back, 5 bases at V and 0 bases at J, with 13 bases in the middle. The CDR3 is made up of 14 amino acids. CDR3: CSAADSAMNTEAFF. The CDR3 DNA sequence: TGCAGTGCTGCGGACAGCGCAATGAACACTGAAGCTTTCTTT.

The chain recombines TRBV6-2 or TRBV6-3 with TRBJ2-5; tentative D call: TRBD1 (6 bases). Trimming cost V 8 bases and J 4 bases, with 17 bases left between them. Germline V lookup: CDR1 MNHEY, CDR2 SVGEGT. The CDR3 loop spans 14 amino acids. The CDR3 protein is CASGSTGLRETQYF. Written as DNA, the CDR3 is TGTGCCAGCGGGTCAACAGGGCTCCGAGAGACCCAGTACTTC.